This T cell receptor beta chain was obtained from a study of blood T cell repertoires in COVID-19. The wider study: From T cells, B-cell-depleted T cells, or PBMCs came the material, which was cDNA or gDNA.

Study processing details: Reference gene primer amplification gave nucleated cell count estimates. Clones were read by immunoSEQ multiplex PCR, and TCRdb kept only the in-frame ones, dropping some. Clone size and the V and J calls come from that table; the DNA yielded D and trimming. Of under 300,000 clones detected, 65% to 90% appear once; the ten largest clones hold under 3%. CDR1 is DFQATT and CDR2 is SNEGSKA in the germline V gene (reference sequence). With 4 bases clipped from V and 10 bases from J, the junction kept 4 bases outside the gene matches. CDR3 size: 11 residues. J is TRBJ1-2 and V is TRBV20-1; 9 bases match TRBD1. Sequencing was carried out using peripheral blood. The TCR originated in a woman aged 55-70 years with active or convalescent COVID-19. The CDR3 loop reads CSAKGTGPYTF. CDR3 coding DNA: TGCAGTGCTAAAGGGACAGGGCCCTACACCTTC.